Listed here is a single TCR beta chain. Its antigen target is currently unknown. Per-base quality was not reported, and no clone a single base away is much larger than it. Reading the label with the study, this specimen's time point is: 4 weeks on oral tofacitinib. In the paper's terms, the treatment or condition label means: oral pan-JAK inhibitor, 5-10 mg twice daily. Peripheral blood and lesional scalp punch biopsies were obtained from patients with alopecia areata. PBMCs were isolated by density centrifugation and stained for CD3, CD4 and CD8, after which CD4+ and CD8+ T cells were sorted on a FACSAria. This sample stems from a study of CD8+ T cells in alopecia areata (dated by TCRdb to between 2018 and 2020). Broadly, across the study: Treated patients were enrolled in an open-label pilot trial of oral tofacitinib, 5 to 10 mg twice daily, for moderate-to-severe alopecia areata. Disease severity in treated patients was measured with the SALT score, which quantifies the percentage of affected scalp surface area. Clonality in the scalp was compared among normal scalp (n=4), patchy alopecia areata scalp (n=8), and alopecia totalis/universalis scalp (n=8). Biopsies were taken from tofacitinib-treated patients at baseline and at 4 and 24 weeks of treatment, and a later scalp biopsy was taken in several of the tofacitinib-treated patients. RNA was obtained with the PAXgene miRNA kit for fixed scalp, the miRNeasy kit for PBMCs, and the RNeasy kit for mouse skin. In humans, TCRbeta sequencing was performed on scalp tissue and on sorted CD4+ and CD8+ peripheral blood T cells from healthy controls and from patients with patchy or totalis/universalis alopecia areata. Patients received tofacitinib for 6 to 18 months and were then followed off drug for 6 months to check for delayed response and recurrence. Amplification of TCRbeta CDR3 regions was done by immunoSEQ multiplex PCR using 35 Vbeta forward primers and 13 Jbeta reverse primers. In both human patients and the C3H/HeJ mouse model, the study applied high-throughput TCRbeta sequencing to look at T cell clonal expansion in alopecia areata. General conclusions and limits of the study: Many expanded lesional clones were found to persist in scalp and blood during tofacitinib treatment, and relapse after treatment cessation may be partly explained by this persistence. Because the treated cohort was small and had only one nonresponder, larger studies are needed to examine links between baseline CD8+ expansion and response. Compared with mice, TCR sequences shared between patients were less clear, possibly partly because of HLA diversity across the patient population. Compared with normal scalp, lesional scalp, particularly in alopecia totalis/universalis, had higher clonality and more expanded CD8+ clones, which suggests antigenic drive. Tofacitinib significantly decreased scalp clonality and the number of expanded CD8+ clones among the top 100 scalp clones. Unlike mouse skin, which is dominated by gammadelta T cells, normal human skin has resident alphabeta T cells that are also sequenced, and this complicates analysis of the scalp TCR repertoire.

The library came from the immunoSEQ multiplex PCR assay. To provide template for TCR sequencing, every sample had RNA extracted and reverse transcribed into cDNA. First-strand cDNA was synthesized using SuperScript III with a 2:1 mix of oligo-dT and random hexamers. A synthetic immune receptor repertoire was used to assess amplification bias, and residual bias was removed computationally. The study's own analysis went as follows. Raw reads were preprocessed for error removal, and CDR3 was defined according to IMGT conventions as running from the conserved cysteine to phenylalanine. Clonality was calculated as 1 minus Shannon entropy normalized by log2 of the number of productive unique TCRs. Scalp TCRbeta sequences were cross-referenced with sorted blood CD4 and CD8 repertoires so that the CD4 or CD8 identity of scalp clones could be inferred. TCRdb holds this immuneACCESS table with in-frame rearrangements only. Some clones are missing; in checked studies, unresolved V genes explain under half, and the rest has no known cause. V and J calls and clone size are as listed in that table; D and trimming were resolved from the DNA. The sample includes roughly 190,000 clones, with more than 55% observed a single time. Roughly 3.3% of the sample comes from the top ten.

V is shortened by 1 base, J by 1 base, and the region joining them spans 5 bases. The germline V gene (reference sequence) yields LNHNV for CDR1 and YYDKDF for CDR2. Reading from cysteine to phenylalanine, the CDR3 counts 14 amino acids. The sequence is cut down to CDR3 DNA, 42 bases in frame from base 1. This clonotype originated in a human donor with alopecia areata. The sequence is built from TRBV15 and TRBJ1-5; the D gene assignment is ambiguous. The sequencing here drew on CD4+ T cells sorted from blood, taken at week 4, from a patient treated with tofacitinib. CDR3 loop: CATSRGVSNQPQHF. The DNA is TGTGCCACCAGCAGAGGGGTGAGCAATCAGCCCCAGCATTTT. When the CDR3 is completed using the reference TRBV15 and TRBJ1-5 genes on either side, the full variable domain is DAMVIQNPRYQVTQFGKPVTLSCSQTLNHNVMYWYQQKSSQAPKLLFHYYDKDFNNEADTPDNFQSRRPNTSFCFLDIRSPGLGDTAMYLCATSRGVSNQPQHFGDGTRLSIL.